This T cell receptor beta chain was identified in a study of blood T cell repertoires in COVID-19. Profiling relied on immunoSEQ multiplex PCR, and the TCRdb table lists in-frame clones only, not all of them. Here the sample spans about 250,000 clones, about four fifths being singletons. Germline V gene data show CDR1 as SGHNT and CDR2 as YENEEA. The ends were cut back, 5 bases at V and 0 bases at J, with 13 bases in the middle. The CDR3 covers 16 residues. The rearrangement uses TRBV11-3 and TRBJ1-4; TRBD1 is a possible D gene (5 bases). This sequence originates from a man in his forties or fifties with active or convalescent COVID-19. Sequencing was carried out using peripheral blood. The CDR3 DNA reads as TGTGCCAGCAGCCCCGGGCGGGGGTCAACTAATGAAAAACTGTTTTTT. This codes for CASSPGRGSTNEKLFF.